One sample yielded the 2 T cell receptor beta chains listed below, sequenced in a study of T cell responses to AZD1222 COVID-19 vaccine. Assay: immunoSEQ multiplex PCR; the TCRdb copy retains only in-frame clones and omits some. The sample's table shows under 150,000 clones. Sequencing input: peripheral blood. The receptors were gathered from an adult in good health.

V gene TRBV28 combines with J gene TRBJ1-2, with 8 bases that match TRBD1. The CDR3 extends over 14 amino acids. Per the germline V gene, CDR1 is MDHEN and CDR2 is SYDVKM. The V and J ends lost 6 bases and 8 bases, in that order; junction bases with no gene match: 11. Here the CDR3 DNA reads TGTGCCAGCAGGCCCGGGACAGGCGTTAGGGGCTACACCTTC. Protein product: CASRPGTGVRGYTF.

The CDR3 sequence is CASSWGVSYEQYF. Here the CDR3 DNA reads TGTGCCAGTAGCTGGGGGGTCTCCTACGAGCAGTACTTC. The V and J genes are TRBV19 and TRBJ2-7, with a weak D call TRBD2 (6 bases). CDR3 length equals 13 residues. The germline V gene has CDR1 LNHDA and CDR2 SQIVND (reference sequence). V was cut by 6 bases and J by 0 bases, with 9 bases left in between.